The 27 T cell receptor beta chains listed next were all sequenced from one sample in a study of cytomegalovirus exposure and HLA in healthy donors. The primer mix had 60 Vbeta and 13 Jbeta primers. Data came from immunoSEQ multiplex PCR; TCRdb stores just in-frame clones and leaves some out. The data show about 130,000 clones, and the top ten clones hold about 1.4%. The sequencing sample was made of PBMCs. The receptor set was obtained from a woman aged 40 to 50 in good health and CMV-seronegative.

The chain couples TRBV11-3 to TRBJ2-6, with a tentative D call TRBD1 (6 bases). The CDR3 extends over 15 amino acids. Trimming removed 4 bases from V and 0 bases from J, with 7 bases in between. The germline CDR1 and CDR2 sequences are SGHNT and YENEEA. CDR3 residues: CASSSRGSGANVLTF. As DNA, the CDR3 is TGTGCCAGCAGCTCCAGGGGCTCTGGGGCCAACGTCCTGACTTTC.

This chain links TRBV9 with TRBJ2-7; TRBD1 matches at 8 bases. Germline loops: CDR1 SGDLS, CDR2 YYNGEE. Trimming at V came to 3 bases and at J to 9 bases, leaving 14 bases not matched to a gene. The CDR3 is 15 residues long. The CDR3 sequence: CASSAGQGSGRWQYF. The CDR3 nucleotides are TGTGCCAGCAGCGCCGGACAGGGTTCGGGGAGGTGGCAGTACTTC.

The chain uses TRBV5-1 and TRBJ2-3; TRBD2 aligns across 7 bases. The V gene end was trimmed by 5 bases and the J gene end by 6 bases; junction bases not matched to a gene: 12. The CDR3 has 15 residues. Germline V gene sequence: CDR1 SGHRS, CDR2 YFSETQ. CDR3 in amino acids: CASRPRGGEGDTQYF. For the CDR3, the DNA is TGCGCCAGCAGGCCCCGGGGAGGGGAGGGCGATACGCAGTATTTT.

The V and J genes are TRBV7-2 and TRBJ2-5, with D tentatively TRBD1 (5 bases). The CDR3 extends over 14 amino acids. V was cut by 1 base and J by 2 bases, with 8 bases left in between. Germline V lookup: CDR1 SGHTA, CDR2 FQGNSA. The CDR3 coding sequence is TGTGCCAGCAGCTTAGACAGGATACAAGAGACCCAGTACTTC. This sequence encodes CASSLDRIQETQYF.

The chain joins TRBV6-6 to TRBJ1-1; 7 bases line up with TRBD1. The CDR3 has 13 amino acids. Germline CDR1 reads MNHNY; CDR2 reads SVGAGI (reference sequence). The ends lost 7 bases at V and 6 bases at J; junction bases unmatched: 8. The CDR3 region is CASTTLTGAEAFF. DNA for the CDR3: TGTGCCAGCACCACACTCACAGGGGCTGAAGCTTTCTTT.

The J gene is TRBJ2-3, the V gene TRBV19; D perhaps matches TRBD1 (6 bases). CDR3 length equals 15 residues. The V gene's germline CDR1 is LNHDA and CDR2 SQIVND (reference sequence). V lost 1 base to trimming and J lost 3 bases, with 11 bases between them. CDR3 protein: CASSIGGLSTDTQYF. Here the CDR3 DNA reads TGTGCCAGTAGTATAGGGGGGCTTAGTACAGATACGCAGTATTTT. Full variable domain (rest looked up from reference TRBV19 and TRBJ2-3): DGGITQSPKYLFRKEGQNVTLSCEQNLNHDAMYWYRQDPGQGLRLIYYSQIVNDFQKGDIAEGYSVSREKKESFPLTVTSAQKNPTAFYLCASSIGGLSTDTQYFGPGTRLTVL.

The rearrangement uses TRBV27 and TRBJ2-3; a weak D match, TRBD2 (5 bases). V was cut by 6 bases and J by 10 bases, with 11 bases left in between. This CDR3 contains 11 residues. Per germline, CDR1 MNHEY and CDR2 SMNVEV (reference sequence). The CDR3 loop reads CASRGSAAQYF. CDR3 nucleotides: TGTGCCAGCAGGGGTAGCGCCGCGCAGTATTTT.

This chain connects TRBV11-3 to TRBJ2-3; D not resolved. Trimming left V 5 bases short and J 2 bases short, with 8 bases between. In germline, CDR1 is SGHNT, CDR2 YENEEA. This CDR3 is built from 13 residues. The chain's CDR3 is CASSSGPTDTQYF. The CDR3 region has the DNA TGTGCCAGCAGCAGTGGGCCCACAGATACGCAGTATTTT.

Here the CDR3 reads CASSYSHRTNEKLFF. The CDR3 region has the DNA TGTGCCAGCAGTTACTCGCATAGAACTAATGAAAAACTGTTTTTT. The chain links TRBV6-5 to TRBJ1-4; no firm D call. This CDR3 contains 15 residues. V dropped 0 bases and J dropped 1 base, with 6 bases sitting between them. CDR1 and CDR2 (germline): MNHEY, SVGAGI.

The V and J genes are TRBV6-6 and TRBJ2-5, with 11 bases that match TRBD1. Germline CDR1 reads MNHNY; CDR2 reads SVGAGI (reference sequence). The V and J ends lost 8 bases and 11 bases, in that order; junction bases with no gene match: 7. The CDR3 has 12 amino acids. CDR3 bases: TGTGCCAGCCGGGACAGGGGGTTGGAGCAGTACTTC. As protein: CASRDRGLEQYF.

CDR3 sequence: CASGPGGTSTDTQYF. As DNA, the CDR3 is TGTGCCAGCGGCCCGGGGGGGACTAGCACAGATACGCAGTATTTT. The rearrangement links TRBV9 to TRBJ2-3; 8 bases align to TRBD2. The V gene end was trimmed by 7 bases and the J gene end by 0 bases; junction bases not matched to a gene: 7. The CDR3 consists of 15 residues. The germline gives CDR1 SGDLS, CDR2 YYNGEE. The variable domain in full, with the rest retrieved from reference TRBV9 and TRBJ2-3, is DSGVTQTPKHLITATGQRVTLRCSPRSGDLSVYWYQQSLDQGLQFLIQYYNGEERAKGNILERFSAQQFPDLHSELNLSSLELGDSALYFCASGPGGTSTDTQYFGPGTRLTVL.

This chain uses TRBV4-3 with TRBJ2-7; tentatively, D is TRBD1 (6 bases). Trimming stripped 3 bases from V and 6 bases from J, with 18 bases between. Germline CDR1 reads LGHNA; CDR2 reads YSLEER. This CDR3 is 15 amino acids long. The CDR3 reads CASSQDITGSAEQYV. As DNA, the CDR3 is TGCGCCAGCAGCCAGGATATCACAGGGTCCGCCGAGCAGTACGTC.

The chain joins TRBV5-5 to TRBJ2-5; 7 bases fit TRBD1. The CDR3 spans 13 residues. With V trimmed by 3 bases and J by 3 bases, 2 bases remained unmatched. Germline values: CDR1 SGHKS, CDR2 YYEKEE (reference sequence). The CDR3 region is CASSSGTEETQYF. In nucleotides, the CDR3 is TGTGCCAGCAGCTCCGGGACAGAAGAGACCCAGTACTTC.

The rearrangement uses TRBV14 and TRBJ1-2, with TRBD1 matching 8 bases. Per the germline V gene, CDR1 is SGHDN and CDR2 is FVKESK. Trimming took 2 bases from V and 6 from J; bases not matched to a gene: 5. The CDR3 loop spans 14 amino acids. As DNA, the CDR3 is TGTGCCAGCAGCCAACTTCCAGGGGGCCATGGCTACACCTTC. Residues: CASSQLPGGHGYTF.

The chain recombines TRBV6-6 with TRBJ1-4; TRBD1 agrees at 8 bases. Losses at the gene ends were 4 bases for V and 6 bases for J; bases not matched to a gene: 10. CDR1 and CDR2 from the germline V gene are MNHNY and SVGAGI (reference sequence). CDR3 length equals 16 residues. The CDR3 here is CASSFATGTGDEKLFF. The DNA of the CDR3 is TGTGCCAGCAGTTTCGCAACCGGGACAGGAGATGAAAAACTGTTTTTT.

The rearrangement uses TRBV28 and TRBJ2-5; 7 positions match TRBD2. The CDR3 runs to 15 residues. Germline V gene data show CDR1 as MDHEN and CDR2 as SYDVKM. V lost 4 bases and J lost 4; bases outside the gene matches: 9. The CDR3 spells CASSSPWGGTETQYF. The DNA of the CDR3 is TGTGCCAGCAGTTCACCCTGGGGGGGGACAGAGACCCAGTACTTC.

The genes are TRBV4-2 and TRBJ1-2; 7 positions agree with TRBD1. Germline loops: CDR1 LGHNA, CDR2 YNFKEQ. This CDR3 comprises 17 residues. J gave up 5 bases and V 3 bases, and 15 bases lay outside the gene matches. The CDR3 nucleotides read TGTGCCAGCAGCCATCCAGTAAGGGGGGACAGCTTTTATGGCTACACCTTC. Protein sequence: CASSHPVRGDSFYGYTF.

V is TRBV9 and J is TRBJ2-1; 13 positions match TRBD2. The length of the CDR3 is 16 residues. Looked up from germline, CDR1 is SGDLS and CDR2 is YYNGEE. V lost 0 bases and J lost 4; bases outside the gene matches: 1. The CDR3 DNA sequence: TGTGCCAGCAGCGTAGGGACTAGCGGGGGTTACAATGAGCAGTTCTTC. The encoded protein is CASSVGTSGGYNEQFF.

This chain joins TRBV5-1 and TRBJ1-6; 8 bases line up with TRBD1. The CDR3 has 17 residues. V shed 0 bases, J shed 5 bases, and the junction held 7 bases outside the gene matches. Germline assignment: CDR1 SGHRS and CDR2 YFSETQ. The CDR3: CASSLAGQGVDNSPLHF. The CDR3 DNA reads TGCGCCAGCAGCTTGGCAGGACAGGGAGTAGATAATTCACCCCTCCACTTT.

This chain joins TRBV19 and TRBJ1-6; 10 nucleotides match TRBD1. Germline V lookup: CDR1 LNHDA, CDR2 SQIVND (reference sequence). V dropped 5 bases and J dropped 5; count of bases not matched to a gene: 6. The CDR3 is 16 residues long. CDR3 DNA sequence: TGTGCCAGTAGTCGACAGGGGGCCTTTAATAATTCACCCCTCCACTTT. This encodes CASSRQGAFNNSPLHF.

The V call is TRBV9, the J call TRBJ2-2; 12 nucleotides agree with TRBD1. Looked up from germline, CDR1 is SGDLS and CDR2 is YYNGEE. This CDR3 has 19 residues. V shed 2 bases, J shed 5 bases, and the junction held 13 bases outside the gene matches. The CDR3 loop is CASSVIPGTGGRGTGELFF. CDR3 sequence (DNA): TGTGCCAGCAGCGTCATACCCGGGACAGGGGGCAGAGGGACCGGGGAGCTGTTTTTT.

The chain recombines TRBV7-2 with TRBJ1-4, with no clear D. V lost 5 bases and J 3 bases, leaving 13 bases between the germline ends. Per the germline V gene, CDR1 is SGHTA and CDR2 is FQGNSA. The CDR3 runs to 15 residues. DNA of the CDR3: TGTGCCAGCAGCCCATACAGCCAGCCTAATGAAAAACTGTTTTTT. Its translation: CASSPYSQPNEKLFF.

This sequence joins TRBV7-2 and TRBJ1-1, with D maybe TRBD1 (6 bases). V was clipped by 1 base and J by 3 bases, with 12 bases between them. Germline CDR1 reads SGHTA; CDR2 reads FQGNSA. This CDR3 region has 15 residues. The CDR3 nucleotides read TGTGCCAGCAGCTTAGTTGGACAGCCCTACACTGAAGCTTTCTTT. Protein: CASSLVGQPYTEAFF.

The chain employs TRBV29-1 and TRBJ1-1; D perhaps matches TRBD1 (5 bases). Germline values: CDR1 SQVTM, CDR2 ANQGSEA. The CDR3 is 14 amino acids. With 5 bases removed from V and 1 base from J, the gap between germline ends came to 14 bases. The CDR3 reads CSVSLGGGNTEAFF. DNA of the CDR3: TGCAGCGTTAGCCTGGGGGGAGGGAACACTGAAGCTTTCTTT. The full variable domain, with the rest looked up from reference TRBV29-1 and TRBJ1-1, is SAVISQKPSRDICQRGTSLTIQCQVDSQVTMMFWYRQQPGQSLTLIATANQGSEATYESGFVIDKFPISRPNLTFSTLTVSNMSPEDSSIYLCSVSLGGGNTEAFFGQGTRLTVV.

CDR3 sequence (DNA): TGTGCCAGCAGCTTAGGGACAGACACTGAAGCTTTCTTT. This translates into CASSLGTDTEAFF. V is TRBV5-6 and J is TRBJ1-1; 7 positions match TRBD1. The CDR3 runs 13 residues. The ends lost 2 bases at V and 3 bases at J; junction bases unmatched: 1. Germline CDR1 and CDR2: SGHDT and YYEEEE.

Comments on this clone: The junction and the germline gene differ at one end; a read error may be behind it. DNA for the CDR3: TGCGCCGGCAGCTTGGGGGGGCAAGGAAACACCATATATTTT. It yields the protein CAGSLGGQGNTIYF. The rearrangement links TRBV5-1 to TRBJ1-3; possible D gene TRBD1, 6 bases. CDR3 size: 14 residues. Germline CDR1 reads SGHRS; CDR2 reads YFSETQ.

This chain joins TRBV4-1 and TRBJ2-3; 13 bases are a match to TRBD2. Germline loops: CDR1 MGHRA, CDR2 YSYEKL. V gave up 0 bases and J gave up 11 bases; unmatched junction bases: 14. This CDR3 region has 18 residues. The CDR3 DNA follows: TGCGCCAGCAGCCAAGATAGTGCGACTAGCGGGGGGCGTCCCCGGCAGTATTTT. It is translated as CASSQDSATSGGRPRQYF.